The 8 T cell receptor beta chains below come from one sample, sequenced in a study of metastatic and nonmetastatic thyroid tumors. The entire patient cohort was treatment-naive prior to thyroid surgery. TCRdb re-called the PCR reads with MiXCR. The sample lists 15,000 or so clones, 15% to 18% occurring once. The sample was blood. The receptors come from a female donor with papillary thyroid cancer or a benign thyroid nodule (not recorded which). Some clones in this sample may be carry-over from other donors' samples.

On this clone: A read error may account for a junction end that differs from germline. The rearrangement links TRBV6-1 to TRBJ1-5, with 7 bases fitting TRBD1. Germline V gene data show CDR1 as MNHNS and CDR2 as SASEGT. This CDR3 spans 14 amino acids. The CDR3 is CASSHPGGAQPQAF. The CDR3 coding sequence is TGTGCCAGCAGTCACCCAGGGGGGGCTCAGCCCCAGGCTTTT.

This clone has a count of ten or more. The chain is built from TRBV28 and TRBJ1-4; the match to TRBD1 covers 7 bases. CDR1 MDHEN and CDR2 SYDVKM come from the germline V gene. V dropped 10 bases and J dropped 2; count of bases not matched to a gene: 19. The CDR3 runs to 18 residues. In DNA, the CDR3 is TGTGCCACCGCCTGGGAGAGGGGGCGAAGGGTCACTAATGAAAAACTGTTTTTT. Encoded protein: CATAWERGRRVTNEKLFF. The variable domain in full, completed from reference TRBV28 and TRBJ1-4, reads DVKVTQSSRYLVKRTGEKVFLECVQDMDHENMFWYRQDPGLGLRLIYFSYDVKMKEKGDIPEGYSVSREKKERFSLILESASTNQTSMYLCATAWERGRRVTNEKLFFGSGTQLSVL.

V usage is TRBV7-8 and J usage is TRBJ2-1; D gene uncertain. Deletions cut 3 bases from V and 7 bases from J, with 10 bases between. There are 13 residues in the CDR3. The germline gives CDR1 SGHVS, CDR2 FQNEAQ. The CDR3 protein is CASSFGTPNEQFF. For the CDR3, the DNA is TGTGCCAGCAGCTTCGGTACCCCAAATGAGCAGTTCTTC.

The rearrangement uses TRBV27 and TRBJ2-1, with D tentatively TRBD1 (6 bases). The CDR3 loop spans 14 amino acids. Germline CDR1 reads MNHEY; CDR2 reads SMNVEV (reference sequence). V was shortened by 1 base and J by 6 bases, with 10 bases between the two germline ends. CDR3: CASSLLDSANEQFF. For the CDR3, the DNA is TGTGCCAGCAGTTTATTGGACAGTGCCAATGAGCAGTTCTTC.

This clone was seen only a few times. This may stem from a read error, because a much larger clone lies one nucleotide away. The chain couples TRBV11-1 to TRBJ2-3; 9 nucleotides match TRBD2. V gave up 3 bases and J gave up 4 bases; unmatched junction bases: 8. In germline, CDR1 is SGHAT, CDR2 FQDESV (reference sequence). This CDR3 comprises 16 residues. The DNA for the CDR3 is TGTGCCAGCAGCTTTAGAGCGGGAGGACGCGCAGATACGCAGTATTTT. This codes for CASSFRAGGRADTQYF.

This chain connects TRBV7-2 to TRBJ1-6; 12 nucleotides line up with TRBD1. Germline V gene data show CDR1 as SGHTA and CDR2 as FQGNSA. V shed 3 bases, J shed 0 bases, and the junction held 0 bases outside the gene matches. The CDR3 spans 17 residues. DNA for the CDR3: TGTGCCAGCAGCTTGGGACAGGGGGCCTCCTATAATTCACCCCTCCACTTT. Its protein is CASSLGQGASYNSPLHF.

This chain uses TRBV30 with TRBJ2-7, with D perhaps matching TRBD1 or TRBD2 (5 bases each). The CDR3 length is 14 residues. V was cut by 3 bases and J by 9 bases, with 21 bases left in between. Germline V gives CDR1 GTSNPN, CDR2 SVGIG (reference sequence). The CDR3 here is CAWRDRDEGFWQYF. The CDR3 DNA reads as TGTGCCTGGAGGGACCGGGACGAGGGGTTTTGGCAGTACTTC.

This clone appeared many times. V and J are TRBV18 and TRBJ1-6; 7 bases map to TRBD1. The V segment lost 7 bases and the J segment 4 bases; nucleotides outside the gene matches: 4. The CDR3 sequence is 14 residues long. CDR1 KGHSH and CDR2 LQKENI come from the germline V gene. The CDR3 reads CASWAGGYNSPLHF. The DNA for the CDR3 is TGTGCCAGCTGGGCAGGGGGTTATAATTCACCCCTCCACTTT.